These T cell receptor beta chains were read from a single sample in a study of blood T cell repertoires in COVID-19. This table comes from immunoSEQ multiplex PCR, and its TCRdb copy is limited to in-frame clones, with some not included. The table records 250,000 to 300,000 clones, 80% to 90% of them present only once. The sequenced sample was peripheral blood. All receptors come from a woman aged 70-85 years with COVID-19, enrolled during active disease. The CDR3 runs from the conserved cysteine through the conserved F or W. A D gene is named only where the DNA matches it firmly. Where a row states a size, it is once, few, many or the class of an expanded clone; other rows omit it.

size: .; J: TRBJ2-3; D: TRBD2; length: 17; V: TRBV19; CDR3: CASRDQGLAGSKGTQYF; DNA: TGTGCCAGTAGAGACCAGGGACTAGCGGGGTCTAAGGGAACGCAGTATTTT
size: .; J: TRBJ2-1; D: .; length: 16; V: TRBV2; CDR3: CASSRLPGGAYNEQFF; DNA: TGTGCCAGCAGTCGACTACCCGGGGGAGCCTACAATGAGCAGTTCTTC
size: once; J: TRBJ1-3; D: .; length: 16; V: TRBV28; CDR3: CASSLSLGEAGNTIYF; DNA: TGTGCCAGCAGTTTATCTCTGGGAGAGGCTGGAAACACCATATATTTT
size: .; J: TRBJ2-2; D: .; length: 15; V: TRBV10-3; CDR3: CAISEGGPRTGELFF; DNA: TGTGCCATCAGTGAGGGGGGCCCAAGGACCGGGGAGCTGTTTTTT
size: once; J: TRBJ1-1; D: TRBD1; length: 16; V: TRBV9; CDR3: CASSPQGGTGVSEAFF; DNA: TGTGCCAGCAGCCCCCAAGGGGGAACAGGGGTTTCTGAAGCTTTCTTT
size: .; J: TRBJ1-1; D: .; length: 11; V: TRBV19; CDR3: CASNINTEAFF; DNA: TGTGCCAGTAACATTAACACTGAAGCTTTCTTT
size: .; J: TRBJ1-2; D: .; length: 14; V: TRBV7-9; CDR3: CASSSPREKIGYTF; DNA: TGTGCCAGCAGCTCACCCAGGGAAAAGATTGGCTACACCTTC
size: .; J: TRBJ1-1; D: TRBD1; length: 12; V: TRBV6-5; CDR3: CASSPRTGEAFF; DNA: TGTGCCAGCAGCCCGAGGACAGGAGAAGCTTTCTTT
size: .; J: TRBJ2-3; D: TRBD2; length: 17; V: TRBV13; CDR3: CASSHPWAGGTTDTQYF; DNA: TGTGCCAGCAGCCACCCCTGGGCGGGGGGGACCACAGATACGCAGTATTTT
size: .; J: TRBJ2-2; D: .; length: 16; V: TRBV6-2/TRBV6-3; CDR3: CASSIRGGANTGELFF; DNA: TGTGCCAGCAGTATTCGCGGGGGCGCGAACACCGGGGAGCTGTTTTTT
size: .; J: TRBJ2-2; D: .; length: 12; V: TRBV7-2; CDR3: CASSQSVGELFF; DNA: TGTGCCAGCAGCCAGTCCGTGGGGGAGCTGTTTTTT
size: few; J: TRBJ2-7; D: TRBD1; length: 15; V: TRBV5-1; CDR3: CASSLSGQGMYEQYF; DNA: TGCGCCAGCAGCTTGTCGGGACAGGGTATGTACGAGCAGTACTTC
size: .; J: TRBJ2-1; D: .; length: 15; V: TRBV6-2/TRBV6-3; CDR3: CASSPFGGLNNEQFF; DNA: TGTGCCAGCAGCCCATTTGGGGGACTTAACAATGAGCAGTTCTTC
size: .; J: TRBJ2-7; D: TRBD2; length: 15; V: TRBV19; CDR3: CASNARGGTGNEQYF; DNA: TGTGCCAGTAACGCGCGGGGAGGGACGGGTAACGAGCAGTACTTC
size: .; J: TRBJ2-5; D: TRBD2; length: 18; V: TRBV11-2; CDR3: CASSSYRRLAGTQETQYF; DNA: TGTGCCAGCAGCTCCTACCGCAGACTAGCGGGGACCCAAGAGACCCAGTACTTC
size: .; J: TRBJ2-2; D: TRBD1; length: 16; V: TRBV24-1; CDR3: CATSDSGTGKAGELFF; DNA: TGTGCCACCAGTGATTCCGGGACAGGAAAGGCCGGGGAGCTGTTTTTT
size: .; J: TRBJ1-1; D: .; length: 16; V: TRBV9; CDR3: CASSVVYENDLPKAFF; DNA: TGTGCCAGCAGCGTAGTGTACGAAAACGATCTACCTAAAGCTTTCTTT
size: .; J: TRBJ1-4; D: TRBD1; length: 14; V: TRBV7-9; CDR3: CASSPGTDNEKLFF; DNA: TGTGCCAGCAGCCCCGGGACAGATAATGAAAAACTGTTTTTT
size: .; J: TRBJ1-3; D: .; length: 15; V: TRBV19; CDR3: CASKSDRRSGNTIYF; DNA: TGTGCCAGTAAGTCCGACAGGCGTTCTGGAAACACCATATATTTT
size: .; J: TRBJ1-5; D: TRBD1; length: 16; V: TRBV12-5; CDR3: CASGPGQGVGNQPQHF; DNA: TGTGCTAGTGGGCCGGGACAGGGTGTCGGCAATCAGCCCCAGCATTTT
size: .; J: TRBJ1-1; D: .; length: 14; V: TRBV19; CDR3: CASSPRPMNTEAFF; DNA: TGTGCCAGTAGTCCCAGGCCGATGAACACTGAAGCTTTCTTT
size: once; J: TRBJ1-2; D: TRBD1; length: 13; V: TRBV2; CDR3: CASSTGASYGYTF; DNA: TGTGCCTCCTCGACAGGGGCGAGCTATGGCTACACCTTC
size: .; J: TRBJ2-2; D: TRBD2; length: 16; V: TRBV10-3; CDR3: CAISERSGGSFGELFF; DNA: TGTGCCATCAGTGAAAGGAGCGGGGGCTCGTTCGGGGAGCTGTTTTTT
size: .; J: TRBJ1-1; D: .; length: 13; V: TRBV5-5; CDR3: CASSLGLNTEAFF; DNA: TGTGCCAGCAGCTTGGGACTCAACACTGAAGCTTTCTTT
size: .; J: TRBJ2-1; D: TRBD2; length: 15; V: TRBV5-1; CDR3: CASSLSGGPGNEQFF; DNA: TGCGCCAGCAGCCTTAGCGGGGGGCCGGGTAATGAGCAGTTCTTC
size: .; J: TRBJ1-2; D: .; length: 15; V: TRBV7-2; CDR3: CASSSPQQGHGGYTF; DNA: TGTGCCAGCAGCTCACCGCAACAGGGCCATGGGGGCTACACCTTC
size: .; J: TRBJ1-1; D: .; length: 13; V: TRBV10-3; CDR3: CAISESLYTEAFF; DNA: TGTGCCATCAGTGAGTCTCTGTACACTGAAGCTTTCTTT
size: .; J: TRBJ1-3; D: .; length: 14; V: TRBV2; CDR3: CASSVEGSGNTIYF; DNA: TGTGCCAGCAGCGTTGAGGGCTCTGGAAACACCATATATTTT
size: .; J: TRBJ2-1; D: TRBD1; length: 15; V: TRBV20-1; CDR3: CSASNSRQGDNEQFF; DNA: TGCAGTGCTAGTAATTCTCGACAGGGTGACAATGAGCAGTTCTTC
size: few; J: TRBJ2-5; D: TRBD1; length: 14; V: TRBV11-3; CDR3: CASSSRQGDETQYF; DNA: TGTGCCAGCAGCTCAAGACAGGGGGACGAGACCCAGTACTTC
size: .; J: TRBJ1-5; D: TRBD1; length: 14; V: TRBV27; CDR3: CASSRGTGNQPQHF; DNA: TGTGCCAGCAGCCGCGGGACAGGGAATCAGCCCCAGCATTTT
size: .; J: TRBJ2-5; D: .; length: 12; V: TRBV6-5; CDR3: CASRRLQETQYF; DNA: TGTGCCAGCAGGAGGCTGCAAGAGACCCAGTACTTC
size: .; J: TRBJ1-2; D: TRBD1; length: 10; V: TRBV30; CDR3: CAWGETGPAF; DNA: TGTGCCTGGGGGGAGACAGGGCCAGCGTTC
size: .; J: TRBJ1-2; D: TRBD1; length: 14; V: TRBV9; CDR3: CASSATGENYGYTF; DNA: TGTGCCAGCAGCGCAACAGGGGAAAACTATGGCTACACCTTC
size: .; J: TRBJ1-3; D: TRBD1; length: 15; V: TRBV28; CDR3: CASSSTGVAGNTIYF; DNA: TGTGCCAGCAGTTCAACAGGGGTGGCTGGAAACACCATATATTTT